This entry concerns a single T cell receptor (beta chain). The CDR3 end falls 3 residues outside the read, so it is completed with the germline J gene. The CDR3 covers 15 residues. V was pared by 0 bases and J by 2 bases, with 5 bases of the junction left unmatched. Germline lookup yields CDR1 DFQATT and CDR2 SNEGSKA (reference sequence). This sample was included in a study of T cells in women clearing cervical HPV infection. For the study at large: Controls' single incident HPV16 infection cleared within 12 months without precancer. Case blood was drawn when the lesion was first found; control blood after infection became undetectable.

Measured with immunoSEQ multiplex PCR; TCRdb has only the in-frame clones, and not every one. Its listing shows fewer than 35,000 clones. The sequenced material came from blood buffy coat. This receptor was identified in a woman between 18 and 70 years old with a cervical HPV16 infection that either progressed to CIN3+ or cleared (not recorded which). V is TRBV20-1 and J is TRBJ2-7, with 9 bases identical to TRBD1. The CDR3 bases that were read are TGCAGTGCTAGAGACGGGACAGGGAGAACCTACGAG. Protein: CSARDGTGRTYE. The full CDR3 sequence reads CSARDGTGRTYEQYF.